Sequencing of this T cell receptor beta chain was carried out in a study of response to subunit inactivated influenza vaccine. Regarding the study as a whole: Authors suggested each seasonal influenza vaccination recruits few new T cells.

This CDR3 contains 14 residues. V was shortened by 4 bases and J by 7 bases, with 13 bases between the two germline ends. Germline V gene data show CDR1 as SNHLY and CDR2 as FYNNEI. TCRdb processed the RT-PCR reads anew with MiXCR; each CDR3 protein has one entry. The table lists 600,000 to 850,000 distinct CDR3 sequences, 11% to 15% of them singletons. This clonotype was seen a handful of times. Its antigen is still unknown. The sequenced sample was PBMCs from blood, obtained less than 15 days before vaccination. The origin of this receptor is a man in his fifties or sixties who received an inactivated influenza vaccine. The V gene is TRBV2, the J gene TRBJ2-2; D uncertain. The CDR3 region is CASSASQLVGELFF. The CDR3 DNA follows: TGTGCCAGCAGTGCATCACAGCTTGTCGGGGAGCTGTTTTTT.